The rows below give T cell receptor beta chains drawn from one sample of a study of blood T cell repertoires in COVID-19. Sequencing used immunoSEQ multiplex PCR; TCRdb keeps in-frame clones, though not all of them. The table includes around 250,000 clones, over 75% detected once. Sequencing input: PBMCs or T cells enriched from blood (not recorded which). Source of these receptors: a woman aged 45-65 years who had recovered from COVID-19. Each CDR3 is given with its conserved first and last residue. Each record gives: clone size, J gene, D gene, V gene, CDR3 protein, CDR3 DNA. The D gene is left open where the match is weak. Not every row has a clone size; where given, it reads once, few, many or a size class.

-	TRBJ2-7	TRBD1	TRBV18	CASSPLTGRSDEQYF	TGTGCCAGCTCACCGCTGACAGGGCGAAGCGACGAGCAGTACTTC
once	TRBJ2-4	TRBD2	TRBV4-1	CASSQEGYSGTSGNIQYF	TGCGCCAGCAGCCAAGAGGGGTACTCCGGGACTAGCGGAAACATTCAGTACTTC
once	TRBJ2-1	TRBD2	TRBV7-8	CASSLSLLGGSRYNEQFF	TGTGCCAGCAGCTTATCTCTATTGGGCGGGAGCAGGTACAATGAGCAGTTCTTC
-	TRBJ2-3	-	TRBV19	CASSTNPWTGTDTQYF	TGTGCCAGTAGTACGAACCCCTGGACAGGCACAGATACGCAGTATTTT
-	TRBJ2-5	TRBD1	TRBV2	CASKGTGGWQETQYF	TGTGCCAGCAAAGGGACAGGGGGATGGCAAGAGACCCAGTACTTC
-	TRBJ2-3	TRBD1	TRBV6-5	CASSYLRTGGGNTQYF	TGTGCCAGCAGTTACCTACGGACAGGGGGCGGTAATACGCAGTATTTT
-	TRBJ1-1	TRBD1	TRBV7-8	CASSFRQGNTEAFF	TGTGCCAGCAGCTTCCGACAGGGAAACACTGAAGCTTTCTTT
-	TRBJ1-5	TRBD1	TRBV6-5	CASGQDYSNQPQHF	TGTGCCAGCGGACAGGATTATAGCAATCAGCCCCAGCATTTT
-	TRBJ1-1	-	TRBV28	CASRVGGGALVTGTEAFF	TGTGCCAGCAGGGTCGGTGGGGGCGCATTGGTGACGGGGACTGAAGCTTTCTTT
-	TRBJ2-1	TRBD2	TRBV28	CASSETSGRAGEQFF	TGTGCCAGCAGTGAGACTAGCGGGAGGGCCGGTGAGCAGTTCTTC
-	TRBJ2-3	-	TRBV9	CASSAGTYTDTQYF	TGTGCCAGCAGCGCAGGGACTTACACAGATACGCAGTATTTT
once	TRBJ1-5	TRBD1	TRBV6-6	CASSPWTGGAYSNQPQHF	TGTGCCAGCAGTCCCTGGACAGGGGGCGCGTATAGCAATCAGCCCCAGCATTTT
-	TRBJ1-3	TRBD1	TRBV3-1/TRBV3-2	CASSQGQYSGNTIYF	TGTGCCAGCAGCCAGGGACAGTACTCTGGAAACACCATATATTTT
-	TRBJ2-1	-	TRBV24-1	CATSDVGSFNEQFF	TGTGCCACCAGTGACGTCGGGAGTTTCAATGAGCAGTTCTTC
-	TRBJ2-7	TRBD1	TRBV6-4	CASSVGQPPYEQYF	TGTGCCAGCAGTGTGGGACAGCCTCCCTACGAGCAGTACTTC
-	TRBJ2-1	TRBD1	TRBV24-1	CATSDFKQGNEQFF	TGTGCCACCAGTGATTTCAAACAGGGGAATGAGCAGTTCTTC
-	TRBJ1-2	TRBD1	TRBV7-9	CASTPGDRVSGGYTF	TGTGCCAGCACTCCGGGGGACAGGGTTTCTGGAGGCTACACCTTC
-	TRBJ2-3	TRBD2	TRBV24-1	CATGEGPTDTQYF	TGTGCCACCGGGGAGGGGCCAACAGATACGCAGTATTTT
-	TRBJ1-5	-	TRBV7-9	CASSPSARGPQHF	TGTGCCAGCAGCCCCTCCGCCCGAGGGCCCCAGCATTTT
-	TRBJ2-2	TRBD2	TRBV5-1	CASLPSGSTGELFF	TGCGCCAGCTTGCCTAGCGGGAGTACCGGGGAGCTGTTTTTT
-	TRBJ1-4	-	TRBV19	CASSTYSRGNEKLFF	TGTGCCAGTAGTACCTATTCAAGAGGTAATGAAAAACTGTTTTTT
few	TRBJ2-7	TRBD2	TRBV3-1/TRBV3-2	CASSQASGGSYEQYF	TGTGCCAGCAGCCAAGCGTCGGGGGGGTCCTACGAGCAGTACTTC
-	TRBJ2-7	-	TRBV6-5	CASSRGRTYEQYF	TGTGCCAGCAGTAGGGGCCGAACCTACGAGCAGTACTTC
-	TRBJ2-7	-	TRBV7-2	CASSFTTQPTYEQYF	TGTGCCAGCAGCTTTACTACACAACCCACCTACGAGCAGTACTTC
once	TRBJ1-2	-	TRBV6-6	CASSYAGTPSYGYTF	TGTGCCAGCAGTTACGCCGGGACACCAAGCTATGGCTACACCTTC
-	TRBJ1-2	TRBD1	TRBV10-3	CAISDPDRGYGYTF	TGTGCCATCAGTGACCCAGACAGGGGCTATGGCTACACCTTC
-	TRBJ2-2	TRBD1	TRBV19	CASGSGTGILGRAGELFF	TGTGCCAGTGGGTCCGGGACAGGGATCCTAGGGAGGGCCGGGGAGCTGTTTTTT
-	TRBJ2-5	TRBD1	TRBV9	CASSAPGTEKETQYF	TGTGCCAGCAGCGCCCCCGGGACAGAGAAAGAGACCCAGTACTTC
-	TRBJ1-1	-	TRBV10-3	CATHPPRGGEAFF	TGTGCCACCCACCCCCCCCGGGGGGGGGAAGCTTTCTTT
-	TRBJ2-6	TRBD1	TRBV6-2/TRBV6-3	CASSYYGQGFSGANVLTF	TGTGCCAGCAGTTACTACGGACAGGGGTTCTCTGGGGCCAACGTCCTGACTTTC
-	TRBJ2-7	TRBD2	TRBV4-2	CASSQDGGLAGNEQYF	TGTGCCAGCAGCCAAGATGGTGGACTAGCGGGAAACGAGCAGTACTTC
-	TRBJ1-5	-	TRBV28	CASNLAGLGNQPQHF	TGTGCCAGCAATCTCGCGGGGTTAGGCAATCAGCCCCAGCATTTT
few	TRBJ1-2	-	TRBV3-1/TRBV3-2	CASSHLRGSLGGYTF	TGTGCCAGCAGCCACCTTCGGGGATCCCTGGGTGGCTACACCTTC
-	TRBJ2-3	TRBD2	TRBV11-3	CASSRGLAGGNTDTQYF	TGTGCCAGCAGCCGGGGACTAGCGGGGGGAAACACAGATACGCAGTATTTT
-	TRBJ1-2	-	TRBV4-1	CASREVDRHEYGYTF	TGCGCCAGCAGGGAAGTAGACAGGCACGAATATGGCTACACCTTC
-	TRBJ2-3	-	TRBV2	CASRRRLVPLITDTQYF	TGTGCCAGCAGACGTCGACTAGTCCCTCTGATCACAGATACGCAGTATTTT
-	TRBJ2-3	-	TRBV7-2	CASSLVGGRTDTQYF	TGTGCCAGCAGCTTAGTTGGAGGCCGGACAGATACGCAGTATTTT
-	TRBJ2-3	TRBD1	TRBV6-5	CASSQTGGIADTQYF	TGTGCCAGCAGCCAGACAGGGGGGATCGCAGATACGCAGTATTTT
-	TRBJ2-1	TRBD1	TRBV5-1	CASSERTGNYNEQFF	TGCGCCAGCAGCGAACGGACAGGAAACTACAATGAGCAGTTCTTC
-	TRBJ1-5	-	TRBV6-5	CASSSYSNQPQHF	TGTGCCAGCAGCTCCTATAGCAATCAGCCCCAGCATTTT
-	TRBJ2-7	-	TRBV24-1	CATTPDSPLSTEQYF	TGTGCCACCACCCCTGACAGTCCCCTCAGCACCGAGCAGTACTTC
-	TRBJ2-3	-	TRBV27	CASSFRDTQYF	TGTGCCAGCAGTTTCCGGGATACGCAGTATTTT
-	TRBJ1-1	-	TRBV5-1	CASSSLDRINTEAFF	TGCGCCAGCAGCTCCCTAGACAGGATCAACACTGAAGCTTTCTTT
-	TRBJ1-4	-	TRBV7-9	CASSAPGTTNEKLFF	TGTGCCAGCAGCGCCCCAGGGACAACTAATGAAAAACTGTTTTTT
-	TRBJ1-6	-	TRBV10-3	CAISVTGDNSPLHF	TGTGCCATCAGTGTAACAGGTGATAATTCACCCCTCCACTTT